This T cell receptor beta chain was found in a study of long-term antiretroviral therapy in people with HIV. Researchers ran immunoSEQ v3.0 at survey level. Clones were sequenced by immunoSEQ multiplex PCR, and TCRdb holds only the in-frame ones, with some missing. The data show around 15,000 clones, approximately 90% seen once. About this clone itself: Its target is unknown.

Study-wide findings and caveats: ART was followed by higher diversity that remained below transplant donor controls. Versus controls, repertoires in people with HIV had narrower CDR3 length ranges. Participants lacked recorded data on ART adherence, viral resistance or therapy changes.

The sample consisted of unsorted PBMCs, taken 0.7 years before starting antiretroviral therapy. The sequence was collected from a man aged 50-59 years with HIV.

The CDR3 spells CASSGGAAGGVETQYF. CDR3 sequence (DNA): TGTGCCAGCAGCGGGGGTGCGGCGGGAGGCGTGGAGACCCAGTACTTC. V and J are TRBV5-5 and TRBJ2-5; 8 nucleotides match TRBD2. J lost 5 bases, V lost 4 bases, and 13 bases had no gene match. Germline CDR1 SGHKS, CDR2 YYEKEE (reference sequence). The length of the CDR3 is 16 residues. The full variable domain, completed using reference TRBV5-5 and TRBJ2-5, is DAGVTQSPTHLIKTRGQQVTLRCSPISGHKSVSWYQQVLGQGPQFIFQYYEKEERGRGNFPDRFSARQFPNYSSELNVNALLLGDSALYLCASSGGAAGGVETQYFGPGTRLLVL.